Listed here are 15 T cell receptor beta chains from one sample, sequenced in a study of T cells in Graves' hyperthyroidism and ophthalmopathy. Using RNA transcripts as the source, TCR beta CDR3 regions were amplified. Primed by the HTBI set, a first-round RT-PCR was run on the TCR CDR3. Each CDR3 protein is one row after TCRdb ran MiXCR on the multiplex PCR reads. The data show about half a million distinct CDR3 sequences, with approximately 22% seen just once and 49% held by the top ten. The material sequenced was blood. Receptors were obtained from a woman aged 70 to 79 with Graves' ophthalmopathy.

J is TRBJ1-6 and V is TRBV5-5; 8 bases are shared with TRBD1. The germline V gene has CDR1 SGHKS and CDR2 YYEKEE (reference sequence). Trimming cost V 0 bases and J 6 bases; bases outside gene matches: 8. This CDR3 contains 17 residues. This chain's CDR3 is CASSLGDRRSGNSPLHF. DNA for the CDR3: TGTGCCAGCAGCTTGGGGGACAGGCGGTCGGGTAATTCACCCCTCCACTTT.

There are a few counts of this clonotype. The V call is TRBV28, the J call TRBJ2-3; 14 bases agree with TRBD2. This CDR3 region has 17 residues. From germline, CDR1 is MDHEN and CDR2 SYDVKM. With 3 bases clipped from V and 4 bases from J, the junction kept 6 bases outside the gene matches. The CDR3 DNA reads as TGTGCCAGCAGTTTGGTGACTAGCGGGAGGGGGGCAGATACGCAGTATTTT. The encoded protein is CASSLVTSGRGADTQYF.

This clonotype has at least ten counts. The V call is TRBV7-9, the J call TRBJ2-7, with 8 bases that match TRBD2. The CDR3 is 14 residues long. CDR1 and CDR2 from the germline V gene are SEHNR and FQNEAQ (reference sequence). V lost 6 bases and J lost 2; bases outside the gene matches: 6. The CDR3 region is CASSSSGLAYEQYF. As DNA, the CDR3 is TGTGCCAGCAGTTCTAGCGGGTTGGCCTACGAGCAGTACTTC.

This clonotype was detected a few times. The chain joins TRBV7-2 to TRBJ2-2; weak D call: TRBD1 (6 bases). The CDR3 has 16 residues. Trimming took off 5 bases at V and 6 bases at J, with 19 bases between the two ends. CDR1 SGHTA and CDR2 FQGNSA come from the germline V gene. The CDR3 sequence: CASSQRQAMNAGELFF. The CDR3 coding sequence is TGTGCCAGCAGCCAGAGACAGGCGATGAATGCCGGGGAGCTGTTTTTT.

Concerning this clonotype itself: A read error may be the cause here, since a much bigger clone is one base away. The chain links TRBV6-1 to TRBJ2-7, with D possibly matching TRBD2 (6 bases). The CDR3 is 14 amino acids. Germline CDR1 and CDR2: MNHNS and SASEGT. V was trimmed by 11 bases and J by 3 bases, leaving 20 bases between them. CDR3 sequence: CAGTWGLRNYEQYF. As DNA, the CDR3 is TGTGCCGGCACCTGGGGACTCCGAAACTACGAGCAGTACTTC.

This clonotype was observed many times. The rearrangement links TRBV10-2 to TRBJ1-1; the D is unclear. Germline V gene lookup returns CDR1 WSHSY and CDR2 SAAADI. The ends were cut back, 0 bases at V and 5 bases at J, with 7 bases in the middle. The CDR3 consists of 13 residues. CDR3 DNA: TGCGCCAGCAGTGAGTCCACCCCAACTGAAGCTTTCTTT. It encodes CASSESTPTEAFF.

In its sample, this clonotype was seen a few times. The chain employs TRBV18 and TRBJ2-7, with D possibly called TRBD1 or TRBD2 (5 bases each). The CDR3 consists of 14 residues. V lost 0 bases and J lost 3, with 9 bases in between. Germline V CDR1 and CDR2: KGHSH, LQKENI. DNA of the CDR3: TGTGCCAGCTCACCACCGAGGGGAGACTACGAGCAGTACTTC. It is translated as CASSPPRGDYEQYF. Complete variable domain (other parts from reference TRBV18 and TRBJ2-7): NAGVMQNPRHLVRRRGQEARLRCSPMKGHSHVYWYRQLPEEGLKFMVYLQKENIIDESGMPKERFSAEFPKEGPSILRIQQVVRGDSAAYFCASSPPRGDYEQYFGPGTRLTVT.

This clonotype was found many times. The V call is TRBV6-6, the J call TRBJ1-2; unclear D gene. The V end lost 2 bases, the J end lost 8 bases, and 12 bases lay between the germline ends. CDR1 and CDR2 from the germline V gene are MNHNY and SVGAGI (reference sequence). The CDR3 runs 13 residues. CDR3 protein: CASSYGSLGGYTF. The CDR3 DNA is TGTGCCAGCAGTTACGGGTCCTTAGGAGGCTACACCTTC.

This clonotype was counted only a few times. This rearrangement joins TRBV29-1 to TRBJ1-3; D unresolved. CDR1 is SQVTM and CDR2 is ANQGSEA in the germline V gene. This CDR3 is 14 amino acids long. V gave up 1 base and J gave up 0 bases, with 7 bases separating them. CDR3 amino acids: CSVEGRLSGNTIYF. The CDR3 coding sequence is TGCAGCGTTGAAGGACGCCTCTCTGGAAACACCATATATTTT.

This chain uses TRBV30 with TRBJ2-1; the D gene is possibly TRBD1 (7 bases). This CDR3 region has 14 residues. Germline CDR1 reads GTSNPN; CDR2 reads SVGIG (reference sequence). Trimming shortened V by 3 bases and J by 4 bases, and 13 bases separated the two germline ends. CDR3: CAWSLGGQYNEQFF. The CDR3 DNA reads as TGTGCCTGGAGCCTGGGGGGACAGTACAATGAGCAGTTCTTC.

The chain joins TRBV7-2 to TRBJ1-4; tentative D call: TRBD1 (6 bases). V was clipped by 4 bases and J by 8 bases, with 17 bases between them. CDR3 length: 15 residues. Germline assignment: CDR1 SGHTA and CDR2 FQGNSA. In nucleotides, the CDR3 is TGTGCCAGCAGCTATCAGGCAGGGGCAGGAGAAAAACTGTTTTTT. Translation: CASSYQAGAGEKLFF.

This clonotype has at least ten counts. The rearrangement joins TRBV12-3 or TRBV12-4 to TRBJ2-1; 10 bases align to TRBD2. V gave up 2 bases and J gave up 7 bases; unmatched junction bases: 2. The CDR3 has 14 residues. The CDR3 DNA sequence: TGTGCCAGCAGTTTACTAGCGGGAGTTAATGAGCAGTTCTTC. Protein: CASSLLAGVNEQFF.

The chain joins TRBV30 to TRBJ1-2, with D unclear. Germline V gene data show CDR1 as GTSNPN and CDR2 as SVGIG (reference sequence). The CDR3 totals 11 residues. With 0 bases removed from V and 9 bases from J, the gap between germline ends came to 8 bases. The CDR3 here is CAWSVTESYTF. The CDR3 region has the DNA TGTGCCTGGAGTGTAACGGAGAGCTACACCTTC.

This clonotype was seen once. The chain links TRBV20-1 to TRBJ1-2, with D possibly being TRBD1 (5 bases). The germline V gene has CDR1 DFQATT and CDR2 SNEGSKA (reference sequence). With 0 bases removed from V and 7 bases from J, the gap between germline ends came to 12 bases. The CDR3 spans 13 residues. The CDR3 DNA is TGCAGTGCTAGAGATCATAGGGGTCGTGGCTACACCTTC. Translated, it gives CSARDHRGRGYTF.

This chain joins TRBV6-1 and TRBJ2-3; TRBD2 might be the D (5 bases). CDR1 and CDR2 (germline): MNHNS, SASEGT. The CDR3 has 14 amino acids. V dropped 0 bases and J dropped 8 bases, with 12 bases sitting between them. The CDR3 region is CASSEAWTSLTQYF. The DNA for the CDR3 is TGTGCCAGCAGTGAAGCATGGACTTCCCTTACGCAGTATTTT.